This section outlines one T cell receptor (beta chain) sequence together with its context. What it binds is unknown. In the PCR, 60 Vbeta and 13 Jbeta primers were used. TCRdb's table, derived via immunoSEQ multiplex PCR, lists solely in-frame clones and lacks some. This sample yields 100,000 to 120,000 clones, of which 65% to 80% are seen a single time; about 2.9% belongs to the top ten. The data were obtained in a study of cytomegalovirus exposure and HLA in healthy donors. Broader study findings: Analysis performed later found 15,000 or so TCR beta sequences associated with HLA alleles at 0.05 false discovery rate. The study recorded over 150 TCR beta chains that were cytomegalovirus-associated.

V was shortened by 1 base and J by 3 bases, with 12 bases between the two germline ends. The CDR3 has 15 amino acids. The germline V gene encodes CDR1 SGHTA and CDR2 FQGNSA. The material sequenced was PBMCs. The receptor was isolated from an older woman in good health and CMV-seropositive. The chain carries TRBV7-2 and TRBJ1-2, with D possibly TRBD1 on 5 matching bases. CDR3 sequence (DNA): TGTGCCAGCAGCTTAGTTACGGGAGGGGACTATGGCTACACCTTC. Translating it yields CASSLVTGGDYGYTF.